What follows are 22 T cell receptor beta chains derived from one specimen sequenced in a study of blood T cells in healthy people across ages. A sample-barcoded 5' primer and a J-beta primer mix were used in a second PCR of roughly 7 to 12 cycles. TCRdb redid the calling of the 5' RACE reads with MiXCR, one entry per CDR3 protein. The table shows roughly 1.4 million distinct CDR3 sequences, with around 55% occurring only once. Sequencing was done on a sample of blood. These TCRs come from a man in his late teens or twenties in good health.

This clonotype has just a few counts. This chain's CDR3 is CASSVEGGSYEQYF. The CDR3 DNA sequence: TGTGCCAGCAGCGTTGAGGGAGGCTCCTACGAGCAGTACTTC. The chain joins TRBV9 to TRBJ2-7; D is possibly TRBD2 (6 bases). The CDR3 is made up of 14 amino acids. Germline CDR1 reads SGDLS; CDR2 reads YYNGEE. V was pared by 2 bases and J by 0 bases, with 9 bases between.

Regarding this clonotype: Relative to the germline gene, one junction end is altered; a read error may explain this. The gene calls are TRBV29-1 and TRBJ2-3; D gene ambiguous. Germline CDR1 is SQVTM and CDR2 is ANQGSEA. CDR3 length equals 11 residues. The CDR3 sequence: CSVALIATRYF. The CDR3 nucleotides are TGCAGCGTTGCGTTGATAGCTACGCGGTATTTT.

The chain links TRBV6-6 to TRBJ1-2, with 7 bases fitting TRBD1. Germline CDR1 and CDR2: MNHNY and SVGAGI (reference sequence). The CDR3 has 16 residues. Trimming took 0 bases from V and 5 from J; bases not matched to a gene: 9. CDR3 bases: TGTGCCAGCAGTTACTCACTGCAGGGGGGACGATATGGCTACACCTTC. It is translated as CASSYSLQGGRYGYTF.

This chain joins TRBV5-1 and TRBJ1-6, with a weak D call TRBD1 (5 bases). This CDR3 has 17 amino acids. V lost 0 bases to trimming and J lost 7 bases, with 17 bases between them. The germline CDR1 and CDR2 sequences are SGHRS and YFSETQ. The CDR3 DNA is TGCGCCAGCAGCTTGGGTCCTCAGGGCGCGGAAAATTCACCCCTCCACTTT. Protein sequence: CASSLGPQGAENSPLHF.

The V and J genes are TRBV6-1 and TRBJ2-1; perhaps D is TRBD1 or TRBD2 (6 bases each). The germline V gene has CDR1 MNHNS and CDR2 SASEGT. V lost 6 bases and J lost 8, with 17 bases in between. The CDR3 is 14 amino acids. The CDR3 DNA follows: TGTGCCAGCAGGGGACACGGGGGTCGGGATGAGCAGTTCTTC. Encoded protein: CASRGHGGRDEQFF.

This chain links TRBV7-9 with TRBJ2-3, with D uncertain. The CDR3 contains 12 residues. Germline values: CDR1 SEHNR, CDR2 FQNEAQ (reference sequence). Deletions cut 2 bases from V and 4 bases from J, with 4 bases between. CDR3 region: CASSLQSDTQYF. CDR3 bases: TGTGCCAGCAGCTTACAGTCAGATACGCAGTATTTT.

The sample holds one count of this clonotype. The chain couples TRBV11-2 to TRBJ2-7; 7 bases match TRBD1. Germline CDR1 SGHAT, CDR2 FQNNGV. V shed 4 bases, J shed 7 bases, and the junction held 4 bases outside the gene matches. The CDR3 covers 12 residues. CDR3 residues: CASSSVQGEQYF. CDR3 DNA: TGTGCCAGCAGCTCGGTACAGGGGGAGCAGTACTTC.

The V gene is TRBV6-6, the J gene TRBJ1-5; D is perhaps TRBD1 (5 bases). CDR1 and CDR2 from the germline V gene are MNHNY and SVGAGI (reference sequence). V lost 7 bases, J lost 4 bases, and 17 bases lay in between. The CDR3 runs 15 residues. CDR3 sequence (DNA): TGTGCCAGCACCGAGGGGCCACAGTTTAATCAGCCCCAGCATTTT. Encoded protein: CASTEGPQFNQPQHF.

The chain combines TRBV15 with TRBJ2-7, with 7 nucleotides matching TRBD2. The CDR3 is 15 amino acids. V lost 4 bases and J lost 3; bases outside the gene matches: 9. Germline V gene lookup returns CDR1 LNHNV and CDR2 YYDKDF (reference sequence). In DNA, the CDR3 is TGTGCCACCAGCAAGGCGGCTAGCGGACTCTACGAGCAGTACTTC. The encoded protein is CATSKAASGLYEQYF. Supplemented by reference TRBV15 and TRBJ2-7, the full variable domain reads DAMVIQNPRYQVTQFGKPVTLSCSQTLNHNVMYWYQQKSSQAPKLLFHYYDKDFNNEADTPDNFQSRRPNTSFCFLDIRSPGLGDTAMYLCATSKAASGLYEQYFGPGTRLTVT.

The gene calls are TRBV2 and TRBJ2-3; D not resolved. The length of the CDR3 is 14 residues. V was pared by 6 bases and J by 4 bases, with 14 bases between. Germline CDR1 is SNHLY and CDR2 is FYNNEI. The CDR3 coding sequence is TGTGCCAGCAGGAGTGTTTTTGCCCCAGATACGCAGTATTTT. It translates to CASRSVFAPDTQYF.

This sequence joins TRBV29-1 and TRBJ2-2; no firm D call. The germline V and J ends were trimmed by 7 bases and 5 bases, with 8 bases remaining between them. CDR3 size: 11 residues. Germline V gene lookup returns CDR1 SQVTM and CDR2 ANQGSEA. The CDR3 DNA is TGCAGCGCCTCGTTAACCGGGGAGCTGTTTTTT. This codes for CSASLTGELFF.

This sequence joins TRBV4-3 and TRBJ1-1, with D possibly TRBD1 on 5 matching bases. The CDR3 totals 15 residues. V lost 1 base and J lost 5, with 14 bases in between. Germline values: CDR1 LGHNA, CDR2 YSLEER. DNA of the CDR3: TGCGCCAGCAGCCAAGGTGCCAGGGTGGGAACTGAAGCTTTCTTT. Translation: CASSQGARVGTEAFF.

The V and J genes are TRBV29-1 and TRBJ2-2; a possible D gene is TRBD1 (5 bases). Trimming took off 4 bases at V and 7 bases at J, with 16 bases between the two ends. The germline gives CDR1 SQVTM, CDR2 ANQGSEA. The CDR3 runs 14 residues. In DNA form, the CDR3 reads TGCAGCGTTGTGGGGCCGGAAGAGATCGGGGAGCTGTTTTTT. This gives the protein CSVVGPEEIGELFF.

The chain carries TRBV3-1 and TRBJ2-4, with unresolved D. The last part of the DNA fits TRBJ2-5 better; the J call may be wrong. The germline V gene encodes CDR1 LGHDT and CDR2 YNNKEL (reference sequence). This CDR3 spans 13 amino acids. Here the CDR3 DNA reads TGTGCCAGCAGCCAACAGGTCTGGGAGACCCAGTACTTC. Translated: CASSQQVWETQYF.

This clonotype has only a few counts. The rearrangement joins TRBV9 to TRBJ2-3, with D perhaps given as TRBD1 or TRBD2 (5 bases each). The CDR3 contains 14 residues. Germline CDR1 reads SGDLS; CDR2 reads YYNGEE. Trimming left V 1 base short and J 6 bases short, with 12 bases between. In nucleotides, the CDR3 is TGTGCCAGCAGCGTAAGTCCTGGGGACGATACGCAGTATTTT. Encoded protein: CASSVSPGDDTQYF.

This clonotype was observed a few times. The J gene is TRBJ1-2, the V gene TRBV7-9; perhaps TRBD1 as D (6 bases). CDR3 length equals 14 residues. The V end lost 3 bases, the J end lost 7 bases, and 15 bases lay between the germline ends. Per the germline V gene, CDR1 is SEHNR and CDR2 is FQNEAQ (reference sequence). The CDR3 DNA reads as TGTGCCAGCAGCTTTACAACAGGGTTGGGTGGCTACACCTTC. It specifies CASSFTTGLGGYTF.

There are a few counts of this clonotype. This chain links TRBV20-1 with TRBJ2-3; the match to TRBD2 covers 9 bases. Germline CDR1 reads DFQATT; CDR2 reads SNEGSKA (reference sequence). The length of the CDR3 is 14 residues. V lost 1 base to trimming and J lost 6 bases; unmatched junction nucleotides: 5. The CDR3 spells CSARVSGRMDTQYF. For the CDR3, the DNA is TGCAGTGCTAGAGTTAGCGGGAGAATGGATACGCAGTATTTT.

The rearrangement joins TRBV15 to TRBJ2-5, with a possible D match to TRBD1 (5 bases). Germline assignment: CDR1 LNHNV and CDR2 YYDKDF (reference sequence). V was trimmed by 1 base and J by 5 bases, leaving 14 bases between them. CDR3 size: 15 residues. CDR3 sequence reads: CATSRAKGPWETQYF. As DNA, the CDR3 is TGTGCCACCAGCAGAGCTAAGGGGCCGTGGGAGACCCAGTACTTC.

This clonotype showed up just a few times. This sequence joins TRBV7-2 and TRBJ2-3; 7 bases match TRBD2. This CDR3 has 16 amino acids. Germline V gene data show CDR1 as SGHTA and CDR2 as FQGNSA. V trimming: 5 bases; J trimming: 4 bases; junction bases outside the gene matches: 12. CDR3 sequence reads: CASSTRLSGGSDTQYF. The CDR3 DNA follows: TGTGCCAGCAGCACACGACTGTCGGGAGGATCAGATACGCAGTATTTT.

The sample holds a few counts of this clonotype. The genes are TRBV4-3 and TRBJ1-1; D possibly corresponds to TRBD1 (5 bases). Germline CDR1 and CDR2: LGHNA and YSLEER. V was trimmed by 2 bases and J by 1 base, leaving 11 bases between them. The CDR3 is made up of 15 amino acids. CDR3 residues: CASSQHTGSNTEAFF. The CDR3 DNA is TGCGCCAGCAGCCAACATACAGGCTCGAACACTGAAGCTTTCTTT.

The chain combines TRBV25-1 with TRBJ2-4, with a possible D match to TRBD2 (6 bases). The CDR3 is 14 residues long. Germline CDR1 is MGHDK and CDR2 is SYGVNS. Trimming removed 0 bases at V and 8 bases at J, with 11 bases between. The CDR3 loop reads CASSEYGGADIQYF. The CDR3, as DNA: TGTGCCAGCAGTGAATATGGAGGGGCGGACATTCAGTACTTC.

This sequence joins TRBV29-1 and TRBJ1-1; 8 nucleotides agree with TRBD1. CDR1 and CDR2 from the germline V gene are SQVTM and ANQGSEA. CDR3 length: 14 amino acids. Unmatched junction bases numbered 10, after V lost 4 bases and J lost 6 bases. The CDR3, as DNA: TGCAGCGTTGTCCCAGGAGCAGGGGGCCCTGAAGCTTTCTTT. This codes for CSVVPGAGGPEAFF.